This TCR beta chain originates from a study of cytomegalovirus exposure and HLA in healthy donors. Turning to the study itself: Prior work identified some 120 million unique TCR beta sequences in around 170 million T cells. Study findings and constraints: 87-base-pair reads could not separate some V segments, including TRBV6-2 and TRBV6-3.

Healthy bone marrow donors formed the donor group. At collection, donors were nominally healthy, but unrecorded immune exposures were probable. The CDR3 spans 13 residues. The germline gives CDR1 MNHEY, CDR2 SMNVEV (reference sequence). Unmatched junction bases numbered 7, after V lost 8 bases and J lost 3 bases. This clone was recorded once. No antigen is known for it. It was with 60 Vbeta and 13 Jbeta primers that the PCR ran. TCRdb's table, derived via immunoSEQ multiplex PCR, lists solely in-frame clones and lacks some. Here the sample spans 58,000 or so clones, roughly 73% being singletons. The rearrangement uses TRBV27 and TRBJ2-7; 7 nucleotides align to TRBD2. Sequenced material: PBMCs. This TCR came from a woman aged 40 to 50 in good health and CMV-seropositive. CDR3 in DNA: TGTGCCAGCGCAATGGGGGGGAGCTACGAGCAGTACTTC. It specifies CASAMGGSYEQYF.